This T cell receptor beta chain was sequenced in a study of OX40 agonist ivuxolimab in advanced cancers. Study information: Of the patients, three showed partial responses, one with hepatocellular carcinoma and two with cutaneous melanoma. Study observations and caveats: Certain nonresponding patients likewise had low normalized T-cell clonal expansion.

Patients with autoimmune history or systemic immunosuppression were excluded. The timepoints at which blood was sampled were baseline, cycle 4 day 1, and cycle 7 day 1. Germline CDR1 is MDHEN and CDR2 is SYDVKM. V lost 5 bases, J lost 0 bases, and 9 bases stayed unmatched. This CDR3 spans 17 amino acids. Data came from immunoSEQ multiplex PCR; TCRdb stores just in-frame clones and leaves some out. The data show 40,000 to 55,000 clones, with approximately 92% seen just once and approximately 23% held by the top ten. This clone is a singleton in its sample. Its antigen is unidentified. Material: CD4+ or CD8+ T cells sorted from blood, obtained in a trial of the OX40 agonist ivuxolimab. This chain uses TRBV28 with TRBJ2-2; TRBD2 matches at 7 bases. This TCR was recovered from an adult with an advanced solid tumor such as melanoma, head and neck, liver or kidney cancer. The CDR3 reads CASSRGVLATNTGELFF. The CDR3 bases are TGTGCCAGCAGTCGAGGGGTACTAGCGACGAACACCGGGGAGCTGTTTTTT.